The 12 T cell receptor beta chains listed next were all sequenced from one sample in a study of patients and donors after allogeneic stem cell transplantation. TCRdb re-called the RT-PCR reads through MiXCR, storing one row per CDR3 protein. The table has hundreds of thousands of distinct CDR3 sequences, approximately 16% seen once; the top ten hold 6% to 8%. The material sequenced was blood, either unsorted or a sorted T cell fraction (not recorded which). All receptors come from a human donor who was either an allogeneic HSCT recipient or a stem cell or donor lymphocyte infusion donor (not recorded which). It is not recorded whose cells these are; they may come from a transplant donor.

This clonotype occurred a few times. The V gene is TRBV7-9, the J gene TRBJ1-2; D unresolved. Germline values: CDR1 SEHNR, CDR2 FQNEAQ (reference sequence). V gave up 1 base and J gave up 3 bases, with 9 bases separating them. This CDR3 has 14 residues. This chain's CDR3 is CASSLVEGYYGYTF. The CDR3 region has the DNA TGTGCCAGCAGCTTAGTGGAGGGCTACTATGGCTACACCTTC.

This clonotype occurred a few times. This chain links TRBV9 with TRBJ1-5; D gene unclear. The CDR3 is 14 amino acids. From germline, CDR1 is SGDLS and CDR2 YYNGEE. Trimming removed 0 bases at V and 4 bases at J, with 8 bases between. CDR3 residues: CASSVASINQPQHF. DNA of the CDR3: TGTGCCAGCAGCGTAGCTTCGATTAATCAGCCCCAGCATTTT.

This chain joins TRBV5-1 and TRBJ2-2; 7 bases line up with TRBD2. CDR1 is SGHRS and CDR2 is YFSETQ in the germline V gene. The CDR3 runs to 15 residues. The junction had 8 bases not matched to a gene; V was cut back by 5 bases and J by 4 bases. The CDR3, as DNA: TGCGCCAGCAGTGCTTCGGGGGAGGGCACCGGGGAGCTGTTTTTT. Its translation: CASSASGEGTGELFF.

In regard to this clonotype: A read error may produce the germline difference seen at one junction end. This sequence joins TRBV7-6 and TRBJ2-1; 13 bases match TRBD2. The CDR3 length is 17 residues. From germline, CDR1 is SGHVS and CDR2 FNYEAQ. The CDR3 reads CASSLASTSGGLNEQFF. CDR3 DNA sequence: TGTGCCAGCAGCCTAGCCTCGACTAGCGGGGGGTTGAATGAGCAGTTCTTC.

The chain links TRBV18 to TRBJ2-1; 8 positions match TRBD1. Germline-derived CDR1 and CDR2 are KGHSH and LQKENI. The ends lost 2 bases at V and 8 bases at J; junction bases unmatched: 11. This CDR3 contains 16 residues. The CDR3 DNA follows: TGTGCCAGCTCACCAGAACGGACAGGGAGGACTGATGAGCAGTTCTTC. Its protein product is CASSPERTGRTDEQFF.

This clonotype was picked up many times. The CDR3 DNA sequence: TGTGCCTGGAGTTCGATGGGTGGTCAGCCCCAGCATTTT. Encoded protein: CAWSSMGGQPQHF. The genes are TRBV30 and TRBJ1-5, with unresolved D. Germline CDR1 GTSNPN, CDR2 SVGIG (reference sequence). CDR3 length equals 13 residues. The V gene lost 2 bases and the J gene lost 6 bases, with 11 bases spanning the gap.

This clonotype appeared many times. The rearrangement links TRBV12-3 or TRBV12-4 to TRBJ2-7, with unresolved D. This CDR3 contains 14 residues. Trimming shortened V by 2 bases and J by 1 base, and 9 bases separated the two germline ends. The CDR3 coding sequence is TGTGCCAGCAGTTTATCAGCTGCGTCCTACGAGCAGTACTTC. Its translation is CASSLSAASYEQYF.

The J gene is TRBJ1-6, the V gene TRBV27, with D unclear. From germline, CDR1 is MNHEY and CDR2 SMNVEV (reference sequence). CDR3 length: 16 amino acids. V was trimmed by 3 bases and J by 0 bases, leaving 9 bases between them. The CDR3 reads CASSFRQSSYNSPLHF. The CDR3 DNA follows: TGTGCCAGCAGTTTTCGCCAGAGCTCCTATAATTCACCCCTCCACTTT.

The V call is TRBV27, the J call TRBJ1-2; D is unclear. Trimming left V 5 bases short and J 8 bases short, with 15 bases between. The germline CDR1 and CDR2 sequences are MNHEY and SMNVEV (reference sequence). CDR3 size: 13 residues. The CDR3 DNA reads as TGTGCCAGCAGTCACGACCGACGTGGAGGCTACACCTTC. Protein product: CASSHDRRGGYTF.

As DNA, the CDR3 is TGCAGTGCTAGAGATCGGCCAGGGAAAAATCAGCCCCAGCATTTT. Its protein is CSARDRPGKNQPQHF. The chain uses TRBV20-1 and TRBJ1-5; possible D gene TRBD1, 5 bases. The ends were cut back, 0 bases at V and 4 bases at J, with 13 bases in the middle. CDR3 size: 15 residues. CDR1 is DFQATT, CDR2 SNEGSKA, per germline (reference sequence).

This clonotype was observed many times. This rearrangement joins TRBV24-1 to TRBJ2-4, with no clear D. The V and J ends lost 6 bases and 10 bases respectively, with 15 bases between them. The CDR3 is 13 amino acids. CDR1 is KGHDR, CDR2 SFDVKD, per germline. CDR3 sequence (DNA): TGTGCCACCAGTTCAGGAAGGGATAGGATTCAGTACTTC. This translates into CATSSGRDRIQYF.

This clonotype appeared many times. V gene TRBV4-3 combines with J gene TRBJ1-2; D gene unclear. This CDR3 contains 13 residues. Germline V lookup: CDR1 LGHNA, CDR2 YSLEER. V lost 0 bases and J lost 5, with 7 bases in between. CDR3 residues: CASSQDGPYGYTF. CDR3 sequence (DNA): TGCGCCAGCAGCCAAGATGGACCGTATGGCTACACCTTC.